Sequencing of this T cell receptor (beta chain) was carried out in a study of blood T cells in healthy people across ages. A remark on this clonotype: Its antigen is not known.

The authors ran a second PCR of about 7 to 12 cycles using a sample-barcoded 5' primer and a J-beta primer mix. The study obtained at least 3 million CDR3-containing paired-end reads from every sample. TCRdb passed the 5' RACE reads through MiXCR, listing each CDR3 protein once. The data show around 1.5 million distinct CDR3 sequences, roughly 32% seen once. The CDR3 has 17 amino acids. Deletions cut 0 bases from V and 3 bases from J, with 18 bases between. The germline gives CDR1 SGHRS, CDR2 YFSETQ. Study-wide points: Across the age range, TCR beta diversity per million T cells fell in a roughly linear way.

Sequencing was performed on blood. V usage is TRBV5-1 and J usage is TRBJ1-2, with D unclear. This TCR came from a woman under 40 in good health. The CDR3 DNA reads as TGCGCCAGCAGCTTGGATCCGGGCGTGGTTTGGGACTATGGCTACACCTTC. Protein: CASSLDPGVVWDYGYTF.